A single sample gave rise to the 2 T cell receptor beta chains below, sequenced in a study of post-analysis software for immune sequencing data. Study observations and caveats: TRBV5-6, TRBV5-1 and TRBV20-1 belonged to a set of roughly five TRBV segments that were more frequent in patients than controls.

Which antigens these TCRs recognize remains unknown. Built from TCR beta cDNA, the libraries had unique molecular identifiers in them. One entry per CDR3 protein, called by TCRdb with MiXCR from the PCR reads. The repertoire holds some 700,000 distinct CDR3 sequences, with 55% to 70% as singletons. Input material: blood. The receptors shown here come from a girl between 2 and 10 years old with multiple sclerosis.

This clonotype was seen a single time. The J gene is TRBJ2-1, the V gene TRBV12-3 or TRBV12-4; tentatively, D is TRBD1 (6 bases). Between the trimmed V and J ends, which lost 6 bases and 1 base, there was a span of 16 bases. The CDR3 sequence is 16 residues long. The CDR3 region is CASSSWGPNSYNEQFF. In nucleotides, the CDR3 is TGTGCCAGCAGCTCTTGGGGGCCCAATTCCTACAATGAGCAGTTCTTC.

The CDR3 reads CSARVNRPGMGYTEAFF. CDR3 bases: TGCAGTGCTAGGGTCAATCGTCCCGGGATGGGGTACACTGAAGCTTTCTTT. The chain has TRBV20-1 and TRBJ1-1; no clear D. The CDR3 is 17 residues long. V dropped 3 bases and J dropped 3 bases, with 23 bases sitting between them. Germline CDR1 DFQATT, CDR2 SNEGSKA (reference sequence).